This T cell receptor beta chain is drawn from a study of siplizumab effects on memory and regulatory T cells. The study, taken as a whole, reports: Unstimulated subsets contained matches for only a minor fraction of alloreactive clones. Both greater diversity than memory cells and a major contribution to the alloresponse seemed to characterize naive T cells.

As regards this clone: The antigen remains unidentified.

The CDR3 covers 13 residues. Trimming stripped 0 bases from V and 11 bases from J, with 13 bases between. The germline V gene encodes CDR1 LGHNA and CDR2 YSLEER. Repertoires were generated with immunoSEQ multiplex PCR, while TCRdb's copy carries only in-frame clones and drops some. The sample gives just under 85,000 clones, about nine tenths of which show up once; roughly 1.4% is in the top ten. This clonotype was sampled from a human donor in good health. Sample: Tregs sorted from blood. The chain is built from TRBV4-3 and TRBJ1-1, with a weak D call TRBD1 (6 bases). CDR3 DNA sequence: TGCGCCAGCAGCCAAGAAGGGGGTTCTCCGGCTTTCTTT. Translation: CASSQEGGSPAFF.